This T cell receptor beta chain came from a study of blood T cells in healthy people across ages. Germline trimming cut 0 bases from V and 7 bases from J; bases unmatched to any gene: 5. Germline V lookup: CDR1 SGHRS, CDR2 YFSETQ. The CDR3 consists of 15 residues. A sample-barcoded 5' primer and a J-beta primer mix were used in a second PCR of roughly 6 to 11 cycles. TCRdb redid the calling of the 5' RACE reads with MiXCR, one entry per CDR3 protein. This table holds about 640,000 distinct CDR3 sequences, around 54% found once. The sequenced material came from blood. The receptor was derived from a man aged 55-75 years in good health. The rearrangement links TRBV5-1 to TRBJ1-4; 8 positions agree with TRBD1. The chain's CDR3 is CASSLGQGAAEKLFF. CDR3 DNA sequence: TGCGCCAGCAGCTTGGGTCAGGGGGCGGCTGAAAAACTGTTTTTT.